Below, 5 T cell receptor beta chains from the same sample are listed, as sequenced in a study of blood T cells in healthy people across ages. Primed by a sample-barcoded 5' primer and a J-beta primer mix, a second PCR proceeded for 7 to 11 cycles. One entry per CDR3 protein, called by TCRdb with MiXCR from the 5' RACE reads. The data contain 1.5 million to 2 million distinct CDR3 sequences, roughly 27% of them singletons. The sequencing input was blood. Receptors were obtained from a woman aged 25 to 39 in good health.

The chain is built from TRBV2 and TRBJ1-2, with D perhaps matching TRBD1 (6 bases). The length of the CDR3 is 19 residues. Per the germline V gene, CDR1 is SNHLY and CDR2 is FYNNEI. V was shortened by 2 bases and J by 1 base, with 23 bases between the two germline ends. The CDR3 protein is CASSEMGAGASRINYGYTF. The CDR3 DNA reads as TGTGCCAGCAGTGAAATGGGGGCAGGGGCTAGCCGGATTAACTATGGCTACACCTTC.

J is TRBJ2-1 and V is TRBV29-1; 7 nucleotides line up with TRBD1. This CDR3 has 12 residues. CDR1 SQVTM and CDR2 ANQGSEA come from the germline V gene. With V trimmed by 7 bases and J by 4 bases, 4 bases remained unmatched. In DNA, the CDR3 is TGCAGCGGCAAGGGACAGTACAATGAGCAGTTCTTC. It yields the protein CSGKGQYNEQFF.

This clonotype turned up a few times. The chain links TRBV5-4 to TRBJ2-2, with D perhaps being TRBD1 or TRBD2 (5 bases each). V was cut by 1 base and J by 6 bases, with 13 bases left in between. The CDR3 contains 15 residues. Per germline, CDR1 SGHNT and CDR2 YYREEE (reference sequence). CDR3 DNA sequence: TGTGCCAGCAGCTTGATGAACCGGGACCCCGGGGAGCTGTTTTTT. The encoded protein is CASSLMNRDPGELFF. Drawing the rest from reference TRBV5-4 and TRBJ2-2, the complete variable domain is ETGVTQSPTHLIKTRGQQVTLRCSSQSGHNTVSWYQQALGQGPQFIFQYYREEENGRGNFPPRFSGLQFPNYSSELNVNALELDDSALYLCASSLMNRDPGELFFGEGSRLTVL.

The chain combines TRBV3-1 with TRBJ2-1; D might be TRBD1 (5 bases). The CDR3 spans 17 residues. CDR1 and CDR2 from the germline V gene are LGHDT and YNNKEL (reference sequence). V lost 3 bases and J lost 5, with 20 bases in between. The CDR3 DNA is TGTGCCAGCAGCCACATTTATCAGGGCCTGAGGCACAATGAGCAGTTCTTC. Translation gives CASSHIYQGLRHNEQFF.

V usage is TRBV3-1 and J usage is TRBJ1-5; D possibly corresponds to TRBD1 (6 bases). V was cut by 0 bases and J by 7 bases, with 10 bases left in between. CDR3 length: 14 amino acids. Germline loops: CDR1 LGHDT, CDR2 YNNKEL (reference sequence). The chain's CDR3 is CASSQEGGAQPQHF. CDR3 in DNA: TGTGCCAGCAGCCAAGAGGGGGGGGCACAGCCCCAGCATTTT.